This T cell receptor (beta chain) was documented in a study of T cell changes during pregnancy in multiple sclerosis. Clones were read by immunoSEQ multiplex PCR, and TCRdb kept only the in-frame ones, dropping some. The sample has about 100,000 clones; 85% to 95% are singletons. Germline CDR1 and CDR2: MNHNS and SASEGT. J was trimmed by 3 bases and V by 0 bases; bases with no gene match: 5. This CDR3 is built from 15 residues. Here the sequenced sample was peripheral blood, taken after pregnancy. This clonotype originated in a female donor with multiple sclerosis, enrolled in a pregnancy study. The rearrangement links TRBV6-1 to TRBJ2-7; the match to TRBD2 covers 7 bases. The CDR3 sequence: CASSEARTSLYEQYF. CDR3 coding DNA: TGTGCCAGCAGTGAAGCGCGGACTAGTCTCTACGAGCAGTACTTC.